This TCR beta chain was profiled in a study of Tregs in tolerant kidney transplant recipients. The germline gives CDR1 SGHAT, CDR2 FQNNGV. Trimming left V 5 bases short and J 1 base short, with 18 bases between. The CDR3 sequence is 16 residues long. Here immunoSEQ multiplex PCR was the method, and the copy in TCRdb shows in-frame clones only, minus some. Here the sample spans fewer than 150,000 clones, about 90% being singletons. CD4+CD25+CD127- Tregs, CD4+CD25- non-Tregs, CD4 and CD8 cells were sorted. The chain uses TRBV11-2 and TRBJ2-7, with no clear D. The source is a human donor in good health. Sequenced: CD4+ T cells from blood. CDR3 nucleotides: TGTGCCAGCAGCCCATGGCCGAGAAGCGCGTCCTACGAGCAGTACTTC. Protein sequence: CASSPWPRSASYEQYF.